This TCR beta chain was captured by sequencing in a study of tumor-infiltrating lymphocytes in primary liver carcinoma. Across the study: Productive TCRbeta read counts per sample ran from roughly 4 to 7 million and were similar across tissue types.

TCR beta cDNA was made from 400 to 500 ng total RNA with a constant-region primer. The TCR beta library was amplified through three nested multiplex PCR rounds in a modified ARM-PCR procedure. Forward primers for TRBV1-TRBV30 and a C-beta reverse primer served the first two PCR rounds, at about 10 cycles each. TCRdb ran MiXCR on the multiplex PCR reads and lists one entry per CDR3 protein. Here the sample spans 100,000 to 150,000 distinct CDR3 sequences, 50% to 80% being singletons. Germline CDR1 and CDR2: MNHEY and SVGAGI. The germline V and J ends were trimmed by 5 bases and 5 bases, with 22 bases remaining between them. CDR3 length equals 16 residues. The source material, about 19-30 mg of unsorted bulk tissue, was used to co-extract RNA and DNA.

The clonotype comes from a woman aged 60-75 years with primary liver carcinoma and hepatitis B virus infection. This chain connects TRBV6-5 to TRBJ2-7; possible D gene TRBD2, 6 bases. Sequenced input: liver tumor tissue from sampling region 3. Subset: tumor region T3, left-lateral pole. CDR3 residues: CASSICGAKLYHEQYF. Written as DNA, the CDR3 is TGTGCCAGCAGTATTTGCGGGGCCAAACTGTACCACGAGCAGTACTTC.